Below are 19 T cell receptor beta chains sequenced from a single sample in a study of T cell repertoires and HLA-DP antigens. This table comes from immunoSEQ multiplex PCR, and its TCRdb copy is limited to in-frame clones, with some not included. The sample lists roughly 110,000 clones; about 91% were seen once. No antigens are known for them. What was sequenced was CD4+ T cells from PBMCs. The receptors here all came from a woman between 18 and 29 years old in good health and CMV-seronegative.

The chain is built from TRBV9 and TRBJ2-2; D is uncertain. The CDR3 sequence is 13 residues long. The V and J ends lost 0 bases and 4 bases respectively, with 4 bases between them. Looked up from germline, CDR1 is SGDLS and CDR2 is YYNGEE. The CDR3 bases are TGTGCCAGCAGCGTAGGGGTCACCGGGGAGCTGTTTTTT. It codes for CASSVGVTGELFF.

This clone was counted once. The chain is built from TRBV4-1 and TRBJ1-1; D is unresolved. V was trimmed by 2 bases and J by 2 bases, leaving 6 bases between them. Germline V gene data show CDR1 as MGHRA and CDR2 as YSYEKL. There are 13 residues in the CDR3. Written as DNA, the CDR3 is TGCGCCAGCAGCCAAACCAGAAACACTGAAGCTTTCTTT. This sequence encodes CASSQTRNTEAFF.

This chain joins TRBV10-3 and TRBJ2-7, with 9 bases fitting TRBD1. Germline V gene data show CDR1 as ENHRY and CDR2 as SYGVKD. The CDR3 loop spans 13 amino acids. Trimming took 11 bases from V and 6 from J; bases not matched to a gene: 11. The CDR3 sequence is CAHGGTGGGEQYF. CDR3 in DNA: TGTGCCCATGGGGGCACAGGGGGCGGCGAGCAGTACTTC.

CDR3 in DNA: TGCGCCAGCAGCAAAGGACTAGCGGCAAACACCGGGGAGCTGTTTTTT. This codes for CASSKGLAANTGELFF. V and J are TRBV5-1 and TRBJ2-2; 10 positions agree with TRBD2. V gave up 4 bases and J gave up 2 bases; unmatched junction bases: 5. Germline assignment: CDR1 SGHRS and CDR2 YFSETQ. This CDR3 contains 16 residues.

The V call is TRBV7-2, the J call TRBJ1-6; possibly TRBD1 for D (5 bases). Germline-derived CDR1 and CDR2 are SGHTA and FQGNSA. CDR3 size: 14 residues. V dropped 9 bases and J dropped 5 bases, with 14 bases sitting between them. CDR3 nucleotides: TGTGCCAGTGGGGGTCAACATAATAATTCACCCCTCCACTTT. Its translation: CASGGQHNNSPLHF. The full variable domain, completed using reference TRBV7-2 and TRBJ1-6, is GAGVSQSPSNKVTEKGKDVELRCDPISGHTALYWYRQSLGQGLEFLIYFQGNSAPDKSGLPSDRFSAERTGGSVSTLTIQRTQQEDSAVYLCASGGQHNNSPLHFGNGTRLTVT.

This chain links TRBV7-2 with TRBJ2-2; possibly TRBD2 for D (5 bases). Trimming pared 5 bases from V and 1 base from J, leaving 11 bases between. This CDR3 spans 15 amino acids. Germline CDR1 is SGHTA and CDR2 is FQGNSA. For the CDR3, the DNA is TGTGCCAGCAGCCGTGGAGGAGAGAACACCGGGGAGCTGTTTTTT. Translating it yields CASSRGGENTGELFF.

The V call is TRBV9, the J call TRBJ2-1; the match to TRBD1 covers 10 bases. V trimming: 3 bases; J trimming: 8 bases; junction bases outside the gene matches: 5. The CDR3 extends over 14 amino acids. Germline V lookup: CDR1 SGDLS, CDR2 YYNGEE. The CDR3 sequence: CASSGTTGGYEQFF. CDR3 nucleotide sequence: TGTGCCAGCAGCGGGACGACAGGGGGCTATGAGCAGTTCTTC.

V and J are TRBV11-2 and TRBJ2-5; TRBD1 or TRBD2 may be the D gene (5 bases each). Germline V CDR1 and CDR2: SGHAT, FQNNGV. The CDR3 contains 15 residues. Trimming removed 1 base at V and 5 bases at J, with 14 bases between. In DNA form, the CDR3 reads TGTGCCAGCAGCTTAGTAAGTCCGGGGCGTGAGACCCAGTACTTC. This encodes CASSLVSPGRETQYF. The full variable domain, its missing parts supplied by reference TRBV11-2 and TRBJ2-5, is EAGVAQSPRYKIIEKRQSVAFWCNPISGHATLYWYQQILGQGPKLLIQFQNNGVVDDSQLPKDRFSAERLKGVDSTLKIQPAKLEDSAVYLCASSLVSPGRETQYFGPGTRLLVL.

This rearrangement joins TRBV7-2 to TRBJ2-5; possibly TRBD1 for D (5 bases). Germline V gene lookup returns CDR1 SGHTA and CDR2 FQGNSA. Trimming took off 1 base at V and 1 base at J, with 13 bases between the two ends. The CDR3 covers 16 residues. CDR3 sequence: CASSLGQGNGQETQYF. The CDR3 nucleotides read TGTGCCAGCAGCTTAGGGCAGGGAAATGGCCAAGAGACCCAGTACTTC.

The chain joins TRBV20-1 to TRBJ1-1; 7 bases are shared with TRBD1. V lost 5 bases, J lost 10 bases, and 7 bases stayed unmatched. This CDR3 is built from 11 residues. The germline V gene encodes CDR1 DFQATT and CDR2 SNEGSKA (reference sequence). CDR3 loop: CSAPRDSGAFF. In DNA, the CDR3 is TGCAGTGCTCCCAGGGACAGTGGAGCTTTCTTT.

V gene TRBV9 combines with J gene TRBJ1-2, with 9 bases aligning to TRBD1. The length of the CDR3 is 14 residues. The ends lost 2 bases at V and 8 bases at J; junction bases unmatched: 7. Germline CDR1 is SGDLS and CDR2 is YYNGEE. The CDR3 DNA reads as TGTGCCAGCAGCGTCTGGCGGGACAGGGTCGGCTACACCTTC. It translates to CASSVWRDRVGYTF.

This clone was found once. This chain uses TRBV18 with TRBJ2-7; D might be TRBD2 (5 bases). The germline V gene has CDR1 KGHSH and CDR2 LQKENI. CDR3 length equals 14 residues. Deletions cut 3 bases from V and 2 bases from J, with 11 bases between. CDR3 in amino acids: CASSPTLETYEQYF. The CDR3 DNA is TGTGCCAGCTCACCTACACTAGAAACCTACGAGCAGTACTTC.

CDR3 nucleotide sequence: TGTGCCAGCAGTGTCCGCCCGTTCGAGATCTATGGCTACACCTTC. Translated, it gives CASSVRPFEIYGYTF. V gene TRBV6-1 combines with J gene TRBJ1-2; D remains ambiguous. Germline CDR1 reads MNHNS; CDR2 reads SASEGT. The CDR3 consists of 15 residues. The V end lost 4 bases, the J end lost 4 bases, and 16 bases lay between the germline ends.

As DNA, the CDR3 is TGTGCCAGCAGCTTAGGTCTAGCGGGAGCGGGGGAGCAGTACTTC. Encoded protein: CASSLGLAGAGEQYF. The rearrangement links TRBV7-3 to TRBJ2-7; 10 nucleotides agree with TRBD2. V gave up 2 bases and J gave up 7 bases; unmatched junction bases: 8. The CDR3 loop spans 15 amino acids. The V gene's germline CDR1 is SGHTA and CDR2 FQGTGA. Looking up the rest from reference TRBV7-3 and TRBJ2-7 gives the full variable domain: GAGVSQTPSNKVTEKGKYVELRCDPISGHTALYWYRQSLGQGPEFLIYFQGTGAADDSGLPNDRFFAVRPEGSVSTLKIQRTERGDSAVYLCASSLGLAGAGEQYFGPGTRLTVT.

This sequence joins TRBV19 and TRBJ2-4; 11 nucleotides agree with TRBD2. The CDR3 sequence is 17 residues long. V trimming: 5 bases; J trimming: 2 bases; junction bases outside the gene matches: 8. In germline, CDR1 is LNHDA, CDR2 SQIVND (reference sequence). This CDR3 reads CASSVTSGGLTKNIQYF. The DNA for the CDR3 is TGTGCCAGTAGTGTCACTAGCGGGGGATTGACCAAAAACATTCAGTACTTC.

The chain combines TRBV14 with TRBJ1-5; 9 bases align to TRBD1. After removal of 4 bases from V and 1 base from J, the junction contained 5 bases not matched to a gene. Germline V lookup: CDR1 SGHDN, CDR2 FVKESK. The CDR3 is 16 residues long. CDR3 coding DNA: TGTGCCAGCAGCCTGGGACAGGGTAGGAGCAATCAGCCCCAGCATTTT. Residues: CASSLGQGRSNQPQHF.

A single count supports this clone. The chain couples TRBV5-1 to TRBJ1-4; 11 bases are shared with TRBD1. The CDR3 consists of 16 residues. V lost 4 bases to trimming and J lost 6 bases; unmatched junction nucleotides: 8. Germline lookup yields CDR1 SGHRS and CDR2 YFSETQ. CDR3 in amino acids: CASSTDGQGAYEKLFF. CDR3 DNA: TGCGCCAGCAGCACCGACGGACAGGGGGCTTATGAAAAACTGTTTTTT.

This clone was observed once. V gene TRBV18 combines with J gene TRBJ1-1; D gene ambiguous. The V end was cut by 3 bases, the J end by 7 bases, with 18 bases between. In germline, CDR1 is KGHSH, CDR2 LQKENI. This CDR3 spans 15 amino acids. This CDR3 reads CASSPFLMGRLEAFF. The CDR3 nucleotides read TGTGCCAGCTCACCTTTTCTTATGGGGAGACTTGAAGCTTTCTTT.

The V gene is TRBV7-9, the J gene TRBJ2-5, with D perhaps TRBD1 (5 bases). The tail of the sequence fits TRBJ2-7 better, so the J call may be wrong. The CDR3 consists of 16 residues. Germline CDR1 and CDR2: SEHNR and FQNEAQ (reference sequence). As DNA, the CDR3 is TGTGCCAGCAGCGAGGACCGCTACCGGCAGGGATACGAGCAGTACTTC. It translates to CASSEDRYRQGYEQYF.